A single sample gave rise to the 8 T cell receptor beta chains below, sequenced in a study of blood T cells in healthy people across ages. The use of a sample-barcoded 5' primer and a J-beta primer mix characterized a second PCR of about 6 to 12 cycles. TCRdb reprocessed the 5' RACE reads with MiXCR, giving one entry per CDR3 protein. The sample contains approximately 830,000 distinct CDR3 sequences, approximately 59% of which appear only once. Sequenced material: blood. The source is a man aged 25-45 years in good health.

A note on this clonotype: Its ends do not fully match the called genes, so a read error is possible. V usage is TRBV6-2 or TRBV6-3 and J usage is TRBJ1-5; D gene unclear. Germline assignment: CDR1 MNHEY and CDR2 SVGEGT. This CDR3 is built from 13 residues. This CDR3 reads CASSSDGNQPRHF. CDR3 bases: TGTGCCAGCAGTTCCGACGGCAATCAGCCCCGGCATTTT.

This chain connects TRBV6-2 or TRBV6-3 to TRBJ1-2, with 9 bases lining up with TRBD1. CDR3 length: 17 residues. J was trimmed by 4 bases and V by 6 bases; bases with no gene match: 15. CDR1 is MNHEY, CDR2 SVGEGT, per germline. As DNA, the CDR3 is TGTGCCAGCAGCACCGGGACAGGGTATCTAGGCGGCTATGGCTACACCTTC. It translates to CASSTGTGYLGGYGYTF.

V usage is TRBV6-1 and J usage is TRBJ1-3; D not certain. The germline V and J ends were trimmed by 8 bases and 0 bases, with 11 bases remaining between them. Germline CDR1 and CDR2: MNHNS and SASEGT. The CDR3 runs 14 residues. This CDR3 is CASSPQRSGNTIYF. The CDR3 nucleotides read TGTGCCAGCTCCCCACAACGCTCTGGAAACACCATATATTTT.

The gene calls are TRBV24-1 and TRBJ1-5; D ambiguous. The CDR3 spans 15 residues. Looked up from germline, CDR1 is KGHDR and CDR2 is SFDVKD. The ends were cut back, 3 bases at V and 2 bases at J, with 10 bases in the middle. The CDR3 region is CATSDASEGNQPQHF. The CDR3 DNA is TGTGCCACCAGTGATGCGAGTGAAGGCAATCAGCCCCAGCATTTT.

The CDR3 protein is CASSRMHGGINEQFF. The DNA for the CDR3 is TGTGCCAGCAGCCGAATGCACGGCGGAATCAATGAGCAGTTCTTC. The chain couples TRBV7-2 to TRBJ2-1; D is uncertain. CDR1 is SGHTA, CDR2 FQGNSA, per germline. Trimming shortened V by 5 bases and J by 6 bases, and 17 bases separated the two germline ends. The CDR3 extends over 15 amino acids. The whole variable domain, remainder taken from reference TRBV7-2 and TRBJ2-1, is GAGVSQSPSNKVTEKGKDVELRCDPISGHTALYWYRQSLGQGLEFLIYFQGNSAPDKSGLPSDRFSAERTGGSVSTLTIQRTQQEDSAVYLCASSRMHGGINEQFFGPGTRLTVL.

The chain has TRBV24-1 and TRBJ2-3; D not certain. V lost 1 base and J 1 base, leaving 5 bases between the germline ends. This CDR3 spans 14 amino acids. The germline CDR1 and CDR2 sequences are KGHDR and SFDVKD. The CDR3 region has the DNA TGTGCCACCAGTGATTTTGGCGGCACAGATACGCAGTATTTT. It specifies CATSDFGGTDTQYF.

This clonotype was seen a handful of times. The chain employs TRBV15 and TRBJ2-1; 7 bases match TRBD2. Germline CDR1 LNHNV, CDR2 YYDKDF (reference sequence). The CDR3 spans 16 residues. Trimming took 5 bases from V and 3 from J; bases not matched to a gene: 10. CDR3 in DNA: TGTGCCACCAGCTTTCCACTAGCGAGAAACTACAATGAGCAGTTCTTC. Translation: CATSFPLARNYNEQFF.

V is TRBV11-2 and J is TRBJ2-1; 7 bases align to TRBD2. Germline-derived CDR1 and CDR2 are SGHAT and FQNNGV. The V gene end was trimmed by 1 base and the J gene end by 10 bases; junction bases not matched to a gene: 10. The CDR3 runs 15 residues. CDR3 amino acids: CASSLGRGGPYEQFF. The CDR3 DNA reads TGTGCCAGCAGCTTAGGTCGCGGGGGTCCCTACGAGCAGTTCTTC.